One sample yielded the 8 T cell receptor beta chains listed below, sequenced in a study of tumor-infiltrating lymphocytes in primary liver carcinoma. The authors took blood RNA from unsorted whole blood and also extracted germline DNA. A constant-region primer primed TCR beta cDNA synthesis from 450 to 550 ng of total RNA. Three nested multiplex PCR rounds of slightly modified ARM-PCR generated TCR beta libraries. It was with TRBV1-TRBV30 forward primers and a C-beta reverse primer that the first two PCR rounds were run, at about 10 cycles each. TCRdb called the multiplex PCR reads again in MiXCR, with one record for every CDR3 protein. This sample has about 320,000 distinct CDR3 sequences, with roughly two thirds found just once. Sequences were obtained from peripheral blood. These receptors originate from a middle-aged man with primary liver carcinoma and hepatitis B virus infection.

This clonotype was seen only a few times. This CDR3 is CASSGSGPNTGELFF. CDR3 in DNA: TGTGCCAGCAGCGGTAGCGGGCCGAACACCGGGGAGCTGTTTTTT. V is TRBV5-6 and J is TRBJ2-2; 7 bases fit TRBD2. The CDR3 consists of 15 residues. Germline V gene sequence: CDR1 SGHDT, CDR2 YYEEEE. The junction had 3 bases not matched to a gene; V was cut back by 4 bases and J by 0 bases.

Concerning this clonotype: An end of the junction differs from the germline gene, which may be a read error. The rearrangement joins TRBV11-3 to TRBJ2-1, with 7 bases matching TRBD1. This CDR3 region has 14 residues. Germline lookup yields CDR1 SGHNT and CDR2 YENEEA. CDR3 protein: CASSLGQAYNEQLF. The CDR3 region has the DNA TGTGCCAGCAGCCTAGGACAGGCCTACAATGAGCAGTTATTC.

This clonotype was found once. The germline gene is not matched at one end of the junction; a read error may be the cause. The J gene is TRBJ1-1, the V gene TRBV19, with 8 bases lining up with TRBD1. Per the germline V gene, CDR1 is LNHDA and CDR2 is SQIVND (reference sequence). The CDR3 sequence is 12 residues long. In DNA form, the CDR3 reads TGTGCCAGTACCCCAGGGGGCACTGAAACTTTCTTT. Encoded protein: CASTPGGTETFF.

A note on this clonotype: A much larger clone lies a single base off, so this may be a read error. The rearrangement links TRBV5-5 to TRBJ1-6; D is possibly TRBD1 (6 bases). The CDR3 sequence is 15 residues long. Germline CDR1 is SGHKS and CDR2 is YYEKEE (reference sequence). CDR3 nucleotide sequence: TGTGCCAGCAGCCTGTGGGGTGGGGGCGATTCACTCCTCCACTTT. It is translated as CASSLWGGGDSLLHF.

Note on this clonotype: Possible read error: a much larger clone is one base away. The CDR3 nucleotides are TGTGCCAGCGGTTTAAGGCACCGGGCGCGGGACACTGAAGCTTTCTTT. Amino acids: CASGLRHRARDTEAFF. The rearrangement links TRBV6-5 to TRBJ1-1, with no clear D. This CDR3 has 16 amino acids. Trimming removed 8 bases at V and 3 bases at J, with 22 bases between. CDR1 is MNHEY, CDR2 SVGAGI, per germline.

This sequence joins TRBV19 and TRBJ2-3, with 7 bases fitting TRBD2. The CDR3 runs to 13 residues. CDR1 is LNHDA and CDR2 is SQIVND in the germline V gene (reference sequence). J was trimmed by 1 base and V by 8 bases; bases with no gene match: 3. CDR3 residues: CASGEGGTDTQYF. The CDR3 DNA reads as TGTGCCAGTGGGGAGGGAGGCACAGATACGCAGTATTTT.

In its sample, this clonotype was seen a few times. The chain carries TRBV5-8 and TRBJ2-1; 11 bases match TRBD2. J was trimmed by 6 bases and V by 2 bases; bases with no gene match: 1. The CDR3 has 14 amino acids. Germline V gene data show CDR1 as SGHTS and CDR2 as YDEGEE. The CDR3 loop is CASSFLAGGNEQFF. CDR3 sequence (DNA): TGTGCCAGCAGCTTCCTAGCGGGAGGCAATGAGCAGTTCTTC. The full variable domain, in which reference TRBV5-8 and TRBJ2-1 provide the parts outside the CDR3, is EAGVTQSPTHLIKTRGQQATLRCSPISGHTSVYWYQQALGLGLQFLLWYDEGEERNRGNFPPRFSGRQFPNYSSELNVNALELEDSALYLCASSFLAGGNEQFFGPGTRLTVL.

Details on this clonotype: A much larger clone differs by one base, so this may be a read error. The rearrangement uses TRBV5-4 and TRBJ2-1; 9 positions match TRBD2. Germline CDR1 and CDR2: SGHNT and YYREEE (reference sequence). The CDR3 runs 15 residues. CDR3 sequence: CASSLRLADYNEEFF. CDR3 sequence (DNA): TGTGCCAGCAGCTTAAGACTAGCGGACTACAATGAGGAGTTCTTC.